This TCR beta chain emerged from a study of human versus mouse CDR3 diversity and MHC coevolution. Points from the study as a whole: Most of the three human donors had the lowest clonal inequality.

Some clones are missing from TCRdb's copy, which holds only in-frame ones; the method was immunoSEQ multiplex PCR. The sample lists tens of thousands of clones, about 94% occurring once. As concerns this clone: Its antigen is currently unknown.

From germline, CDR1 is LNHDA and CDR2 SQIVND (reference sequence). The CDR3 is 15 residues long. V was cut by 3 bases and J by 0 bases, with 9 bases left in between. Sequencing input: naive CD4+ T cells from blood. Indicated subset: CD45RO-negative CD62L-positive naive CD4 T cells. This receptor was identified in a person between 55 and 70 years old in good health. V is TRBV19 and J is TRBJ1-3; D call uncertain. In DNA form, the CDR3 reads TGTGCCAGTAGTATGTCCAGGCACTCTGGAAACACCATATATTTT. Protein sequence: CASSMSRHSGNTIYF. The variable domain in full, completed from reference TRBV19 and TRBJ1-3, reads DGGITQSPKYLFRKEGQNVTLSCEQNLNHDAMYWYRQDPGQGLRLIYYSQIVNDFQKGDIAEGYSVSREKKESFPLTVTSAQKNPTAFYLCASSMSRHSGNTIYFGEGSWLTVV.